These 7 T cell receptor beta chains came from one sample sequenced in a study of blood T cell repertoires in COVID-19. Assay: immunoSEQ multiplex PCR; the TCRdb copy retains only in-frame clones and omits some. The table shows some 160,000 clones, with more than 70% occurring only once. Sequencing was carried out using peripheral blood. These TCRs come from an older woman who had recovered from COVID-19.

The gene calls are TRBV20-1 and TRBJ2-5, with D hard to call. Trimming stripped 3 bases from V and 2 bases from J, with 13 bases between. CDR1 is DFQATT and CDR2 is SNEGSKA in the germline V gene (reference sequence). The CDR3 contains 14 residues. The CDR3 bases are TGCAGTGCTAGTTTTCAACAGCCACAAGAGACCCAGTACTTC. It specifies CSASFQQPQETQYF.

The CDR3 bases are TGTGCCAGCAGTCAACTGACAGGAGTCACCGGGGAGCTGTTTTTT. It specifies CASSQLTGVTGELFF. The chain has TRBV25-1 and TRBJ2-2; D is possibly TRBD1 (6 bases). Germline V gene lookup returns CDR1 MGHDK and CDR2 SYGVNS. There are 15 residues in the CDR3. Trimming shortened V by 5 bases and J by 4 bases, and 14 bases separated the two germline ends.

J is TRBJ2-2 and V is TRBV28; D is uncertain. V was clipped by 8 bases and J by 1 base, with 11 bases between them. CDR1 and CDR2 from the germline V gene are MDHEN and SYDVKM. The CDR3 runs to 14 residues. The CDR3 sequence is CASRPSGNTGELFF. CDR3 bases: TGTGCCAGCCGCCCATCGGGGAACACCGGGGAGCTGTTTTTT.

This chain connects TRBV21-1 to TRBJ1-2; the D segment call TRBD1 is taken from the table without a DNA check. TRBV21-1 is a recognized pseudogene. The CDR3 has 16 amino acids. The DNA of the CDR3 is TGTGCCAGCAGCAAAGCGCGGAAGACAGGGGACTATGGCTACACCTTC. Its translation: CASSKARKTGDYGYTF.

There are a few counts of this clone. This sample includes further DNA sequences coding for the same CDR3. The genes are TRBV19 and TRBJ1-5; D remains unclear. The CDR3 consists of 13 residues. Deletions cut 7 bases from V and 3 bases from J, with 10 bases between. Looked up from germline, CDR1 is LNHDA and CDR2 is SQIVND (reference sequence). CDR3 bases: TGTGCCAGTACGTTGAGGGTCAATCAGCCCCAGCATTTT. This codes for CASTLRVNQPQHF.

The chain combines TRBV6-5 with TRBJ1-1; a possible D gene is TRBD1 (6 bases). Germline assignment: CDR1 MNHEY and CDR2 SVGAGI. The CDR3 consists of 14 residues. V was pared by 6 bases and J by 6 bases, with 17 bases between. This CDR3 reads CASSPRTAFAEAFF. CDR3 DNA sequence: TGTGCCAGCAGCCCCCGGACAGCCTTCGCTGAAGCTTTCTTT.

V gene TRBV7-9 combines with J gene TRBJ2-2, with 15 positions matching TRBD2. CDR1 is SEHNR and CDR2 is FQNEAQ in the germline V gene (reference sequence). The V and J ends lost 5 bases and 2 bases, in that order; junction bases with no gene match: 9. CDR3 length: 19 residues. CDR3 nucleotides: TGTGCCAGCAGCACCCCCCCGGGACTAGCGGGAGGAAACACCGGGGAGCTGTTTTTT. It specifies CASSTPPGLAGGNTGELFF.